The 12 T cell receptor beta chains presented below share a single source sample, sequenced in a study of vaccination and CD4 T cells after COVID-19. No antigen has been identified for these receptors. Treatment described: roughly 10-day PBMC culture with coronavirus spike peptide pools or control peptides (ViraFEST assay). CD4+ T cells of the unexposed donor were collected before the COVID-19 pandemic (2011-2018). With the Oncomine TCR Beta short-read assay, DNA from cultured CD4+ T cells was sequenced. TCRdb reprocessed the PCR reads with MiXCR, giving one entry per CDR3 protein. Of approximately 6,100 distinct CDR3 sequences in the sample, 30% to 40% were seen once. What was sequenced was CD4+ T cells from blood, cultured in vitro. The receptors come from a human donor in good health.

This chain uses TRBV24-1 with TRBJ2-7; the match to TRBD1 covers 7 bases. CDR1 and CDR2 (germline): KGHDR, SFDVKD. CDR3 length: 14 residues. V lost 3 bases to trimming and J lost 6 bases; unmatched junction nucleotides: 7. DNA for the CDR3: TGTGCCACCAGTGATCCCGACAGGGAGTGCGAGCAGTACTTC. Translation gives CATSDPDRECEQYF.

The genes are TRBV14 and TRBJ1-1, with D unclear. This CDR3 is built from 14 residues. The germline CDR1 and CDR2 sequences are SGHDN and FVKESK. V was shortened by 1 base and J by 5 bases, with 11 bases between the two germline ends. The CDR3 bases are TGTGCCAGCAGCCAAGTCGAGAGGAGGACTGAAGCTTTCTTT. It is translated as CASSQVERRTEAFF.

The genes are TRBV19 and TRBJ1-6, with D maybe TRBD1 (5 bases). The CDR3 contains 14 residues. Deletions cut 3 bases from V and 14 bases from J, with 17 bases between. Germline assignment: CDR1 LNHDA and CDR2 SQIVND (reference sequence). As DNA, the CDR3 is TGTGCCAGTAGTATCTCACCCGACGTCAGGGCCCTCCACTTT. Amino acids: CASSISPDVRALHF.

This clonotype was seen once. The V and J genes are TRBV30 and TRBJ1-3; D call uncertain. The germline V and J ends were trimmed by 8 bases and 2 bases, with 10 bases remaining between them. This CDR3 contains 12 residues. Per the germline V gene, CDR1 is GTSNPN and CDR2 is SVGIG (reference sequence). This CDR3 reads CAVTIAGNTIYF. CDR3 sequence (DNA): TGTGCCGTCACGATCGCTGGAAACACCATATATTTT.

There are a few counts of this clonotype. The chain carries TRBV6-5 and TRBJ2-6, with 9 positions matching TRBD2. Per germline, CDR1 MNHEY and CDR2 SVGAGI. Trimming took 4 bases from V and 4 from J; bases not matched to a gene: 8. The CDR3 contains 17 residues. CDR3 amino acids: CASSSSGLATGANVLTF. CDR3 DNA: TGTGCCAGCAGTTCGTCGGGACTAGCTACCGGGGCCAACGTCCTGACTTTC.

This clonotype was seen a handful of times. The CDR3 bases are TGTGCCAGCAGCCCCCTTGGGCTAGAGAACACTGAAGCTTTCTTT. This codes for CASSPLGLENTEAFF. The chain couples TRBV2 to TRBJ1-1; D is ambiguous. The germline V gene has CDR1 SNHLY and CDR2 FYNNEI. The V end lost 6 bases, the J end lost 1 base, and 15 bases lay between the germline ends. The CDR3 is 15 residues long.

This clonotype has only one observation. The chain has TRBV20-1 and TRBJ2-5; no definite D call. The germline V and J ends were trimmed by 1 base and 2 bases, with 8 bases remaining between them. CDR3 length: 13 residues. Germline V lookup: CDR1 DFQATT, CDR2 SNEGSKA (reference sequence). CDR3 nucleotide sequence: TGCAGTGCTAGAGTTTCAGTACAAGAGACCCAGTACTTC. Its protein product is CSARVSVQETQYF.

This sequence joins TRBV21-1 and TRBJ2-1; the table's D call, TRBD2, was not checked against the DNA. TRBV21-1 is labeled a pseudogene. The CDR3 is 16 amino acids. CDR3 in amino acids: CASSKGRLAQYNEQFF. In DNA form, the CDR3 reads TGTGCCAGCAGCAAGGGGAGACTAGCGCAATACAATGAGCAGTTCTTC.

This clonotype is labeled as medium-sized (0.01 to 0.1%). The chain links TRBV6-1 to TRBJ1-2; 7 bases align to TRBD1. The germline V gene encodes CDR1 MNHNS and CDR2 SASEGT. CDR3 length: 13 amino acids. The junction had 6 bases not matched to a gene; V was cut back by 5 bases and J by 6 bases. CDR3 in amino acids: CASSHPQGNGYTF. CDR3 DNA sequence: TGTGCCAGCAGTCACCCACAGGGGAATGGCTACACCTTC.

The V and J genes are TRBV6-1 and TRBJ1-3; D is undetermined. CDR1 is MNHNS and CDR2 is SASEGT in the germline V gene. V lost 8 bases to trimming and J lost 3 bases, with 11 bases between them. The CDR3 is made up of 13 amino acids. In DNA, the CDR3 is TGTGCCAGCGGGCAGTCGTATGGAAACACCATATATTTT. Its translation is CASGQSYGNTIYF.

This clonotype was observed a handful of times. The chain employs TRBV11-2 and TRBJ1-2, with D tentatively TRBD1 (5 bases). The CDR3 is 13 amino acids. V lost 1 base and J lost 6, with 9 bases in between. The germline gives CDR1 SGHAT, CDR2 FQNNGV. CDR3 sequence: CASSLGGSDGYTF. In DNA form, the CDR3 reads TGTGCCAGCAGCTTAGGGGGGAGCGATGGCTACACCTTC.

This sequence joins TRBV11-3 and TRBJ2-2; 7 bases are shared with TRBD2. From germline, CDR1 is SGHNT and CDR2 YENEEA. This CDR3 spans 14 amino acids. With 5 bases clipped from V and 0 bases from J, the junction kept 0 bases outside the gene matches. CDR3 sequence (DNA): TGTGCCAGCAGCAGCGGGGCGAACACCGGGGAGCTGTTTTTT. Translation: CASSSGANTGELFF.